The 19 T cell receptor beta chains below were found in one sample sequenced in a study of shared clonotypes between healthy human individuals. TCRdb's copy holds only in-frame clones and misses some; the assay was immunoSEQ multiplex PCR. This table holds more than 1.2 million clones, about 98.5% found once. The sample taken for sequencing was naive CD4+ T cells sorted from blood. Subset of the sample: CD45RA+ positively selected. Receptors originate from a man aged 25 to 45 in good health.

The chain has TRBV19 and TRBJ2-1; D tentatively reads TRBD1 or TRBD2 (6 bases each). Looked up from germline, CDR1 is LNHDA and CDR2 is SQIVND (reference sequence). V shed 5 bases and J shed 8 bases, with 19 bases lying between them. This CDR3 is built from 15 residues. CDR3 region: CASSPIGGGFDEQFF. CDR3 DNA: TGTGCCAGTAGTCCCATCGGAGGGGGGTTTGATGAGCAGTTCTTC.

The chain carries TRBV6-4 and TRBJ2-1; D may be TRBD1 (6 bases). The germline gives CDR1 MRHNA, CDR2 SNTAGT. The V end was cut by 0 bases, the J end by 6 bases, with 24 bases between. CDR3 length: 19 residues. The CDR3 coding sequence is TGTGCCAGCAGTGACTCGTCGGTTTTCCTCAGGGGTTTGGTCAATGAGCAGTTCTTC. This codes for CASSDSSVFLRGLVNEQFF.

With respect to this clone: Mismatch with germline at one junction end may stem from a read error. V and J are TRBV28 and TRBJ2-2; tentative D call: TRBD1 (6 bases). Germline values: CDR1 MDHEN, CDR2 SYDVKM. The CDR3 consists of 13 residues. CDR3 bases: TGTGCCGGCAGGGGTGGGGTGACCGGGGAGCTGTTTTTT. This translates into CAGRGGVTGELFF.

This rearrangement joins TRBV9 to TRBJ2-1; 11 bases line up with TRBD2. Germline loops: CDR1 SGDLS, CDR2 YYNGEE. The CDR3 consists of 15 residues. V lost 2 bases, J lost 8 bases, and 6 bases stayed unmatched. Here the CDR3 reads CASSVTSGRKDEQFF. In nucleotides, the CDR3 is TGTGCCAGCAGCGTTACTAGCGGGAGAAAGGATGAGCAGTTCTTC.

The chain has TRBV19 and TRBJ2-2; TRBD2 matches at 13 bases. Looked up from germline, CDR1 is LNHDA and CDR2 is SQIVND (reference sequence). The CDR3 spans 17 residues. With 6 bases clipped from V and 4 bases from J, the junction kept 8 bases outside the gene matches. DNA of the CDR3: TGTGCCAGTAGGAGGACTAGCGGGAGAGCGGGCACCGGGGAGCTGTTTTTT. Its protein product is CASRRTSGRAGTGELFF. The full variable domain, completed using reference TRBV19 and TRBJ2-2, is DGGITQSPKYLFRKEGQNVTLSCEQNLNHDAMYWYRQDPGQGLRLIYYSQIVNDFQKGDIAEGYSVSREKKESFPLTVTSAQKNPTAFYLCASRRTSGRAGTGELFFGEGSRLTVL.

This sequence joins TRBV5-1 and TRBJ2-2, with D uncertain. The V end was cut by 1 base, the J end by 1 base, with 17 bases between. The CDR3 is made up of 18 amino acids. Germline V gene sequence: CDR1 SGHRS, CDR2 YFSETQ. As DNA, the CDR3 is TGCGCCAGCAGCTTGTTAGTCTTCGGGCAGAAGAACACCGGGGAGCTGTTTTTT. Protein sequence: CASSLLVFGQKNTGELFF.

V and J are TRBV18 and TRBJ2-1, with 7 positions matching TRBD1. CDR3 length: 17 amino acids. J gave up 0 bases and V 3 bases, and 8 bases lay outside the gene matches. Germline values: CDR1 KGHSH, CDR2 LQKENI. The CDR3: CASSPPGQHSSYNEQFF. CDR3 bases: TGTGCCAGCTCACCCCCGGGACAGCACAGCTCCTACAATGAGCAGTTCTTC.

For the CDR3, the DNA is TGTGCCAGCAGTGAACAGGGGGGCGCTGAAGCTTTCTTT. It codes for CASSEQGGAEAFF. The chain joins TRBV6-4 to TRBJ1-1, with TRBD1 matching 8 bases. The germline V gene encodes CDR1 MRHNA and CDR2 SNTAGT. The CDR3 has 13 amino acids. V shed 3 bases, J shed 6 bases, and the junction held 3 bases outside the gene matches.

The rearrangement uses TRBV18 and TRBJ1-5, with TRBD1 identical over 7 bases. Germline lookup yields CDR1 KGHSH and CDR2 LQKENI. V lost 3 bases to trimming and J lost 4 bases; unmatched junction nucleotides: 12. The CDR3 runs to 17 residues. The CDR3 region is CASSPRQTGRGNQPQHF. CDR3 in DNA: TGTGCCAGCTCACCGCGGCAGACAGGGAGAGGGAATCAGCCCCAGCATTTT. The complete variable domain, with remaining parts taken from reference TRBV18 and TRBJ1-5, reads NAGVMQNPRHLVRRRGQEARLRCSPMKGHSHVYWYRQLPEEGLKFMVYLQKENIIDESGMPKERFSAEFPKEGPSILRIQQVVRGDSAAYFCASSPRQTGRGNQPQHFGDGTRLSIL.

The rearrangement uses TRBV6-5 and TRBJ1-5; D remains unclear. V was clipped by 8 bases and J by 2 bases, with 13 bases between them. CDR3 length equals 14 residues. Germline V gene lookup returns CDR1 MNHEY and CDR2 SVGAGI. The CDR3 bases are TGTGCCAGCGGTTCGGGCTGGGGCAATCAGCCCCAGCATTTT. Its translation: CASGSGWGNQPQHF.

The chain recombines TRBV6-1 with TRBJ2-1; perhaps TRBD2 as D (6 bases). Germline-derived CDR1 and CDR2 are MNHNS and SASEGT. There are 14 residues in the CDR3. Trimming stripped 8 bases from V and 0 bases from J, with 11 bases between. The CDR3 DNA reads TGTGCCAGCGGCCGACTAGACTCCTACAATGAGCAGTTCTTC. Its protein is CASGRLDSYNEQFF.

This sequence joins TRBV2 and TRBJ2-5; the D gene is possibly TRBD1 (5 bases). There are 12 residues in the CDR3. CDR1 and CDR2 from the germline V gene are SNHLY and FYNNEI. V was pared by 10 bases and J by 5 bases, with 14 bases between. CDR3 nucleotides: TGTGCCACGAACCAGGGTGTCGAGACCCAGTACTTC. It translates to CATNQGVETQYF.

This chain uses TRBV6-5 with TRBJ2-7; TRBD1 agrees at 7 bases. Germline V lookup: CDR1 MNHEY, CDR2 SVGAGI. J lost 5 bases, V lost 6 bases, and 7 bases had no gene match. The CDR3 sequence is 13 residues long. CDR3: CASSRQGTNEQYF. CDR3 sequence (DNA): TGTGCCAGCAGCAGACAGGGAACGAACGAGCAGTACTTC.

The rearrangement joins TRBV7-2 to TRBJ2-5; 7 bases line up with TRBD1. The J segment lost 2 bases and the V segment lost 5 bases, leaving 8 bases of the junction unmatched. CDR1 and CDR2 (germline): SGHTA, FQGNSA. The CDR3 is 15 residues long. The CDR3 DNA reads TGTGCCAGCAGCCGGGGTCCCAGGGGGCAAGAGACCCAGTACTTC. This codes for CASSRGPRGQETQYF.

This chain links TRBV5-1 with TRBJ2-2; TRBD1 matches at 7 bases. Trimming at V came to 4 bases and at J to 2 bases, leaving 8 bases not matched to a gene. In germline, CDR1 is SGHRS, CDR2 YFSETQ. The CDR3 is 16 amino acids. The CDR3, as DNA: TGCGCCAGCAGCCCCAGGACAGGCGTAAACACCGGGGAGCTGTTTTTT. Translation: CASSPRTGVNTGELFF.

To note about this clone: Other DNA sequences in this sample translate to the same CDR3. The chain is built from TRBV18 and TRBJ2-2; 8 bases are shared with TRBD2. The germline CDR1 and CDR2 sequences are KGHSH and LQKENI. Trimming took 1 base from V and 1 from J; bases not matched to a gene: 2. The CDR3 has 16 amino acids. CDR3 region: CASSPQGLGNTGELFF. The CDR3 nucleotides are TGTGCCAGCTCACCACAGGGACTAGGGAACACCGGGGAGCTGTTTTTT.

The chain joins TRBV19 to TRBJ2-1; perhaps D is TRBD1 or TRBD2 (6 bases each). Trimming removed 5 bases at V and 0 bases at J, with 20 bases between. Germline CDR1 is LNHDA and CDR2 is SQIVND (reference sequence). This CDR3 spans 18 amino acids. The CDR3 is CASSRIQGLGSSYNEQFF. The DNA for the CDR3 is TGTGCCAGTAGTCGAATACAGGGTCTCGGGAGCTCCTACAATGAGCAGTTCTTC.

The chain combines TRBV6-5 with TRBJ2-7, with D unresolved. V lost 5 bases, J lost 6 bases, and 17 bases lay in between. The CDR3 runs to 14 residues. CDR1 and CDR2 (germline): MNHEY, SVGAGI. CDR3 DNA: TGTGCCAGCAGTATTGGACGGTTTATAGTCGAGCAGTACTTC. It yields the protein CASSIGRFIVEQYF.

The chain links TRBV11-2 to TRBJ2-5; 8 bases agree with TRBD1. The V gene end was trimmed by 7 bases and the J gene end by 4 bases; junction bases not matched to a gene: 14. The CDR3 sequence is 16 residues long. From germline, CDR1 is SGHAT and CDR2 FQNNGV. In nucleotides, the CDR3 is TGTGCCAGCACCAAAAGGAACAGGGGGGCGGGAGAGACCCAGTACTTC. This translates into CASTKRNRGAGETQYF.